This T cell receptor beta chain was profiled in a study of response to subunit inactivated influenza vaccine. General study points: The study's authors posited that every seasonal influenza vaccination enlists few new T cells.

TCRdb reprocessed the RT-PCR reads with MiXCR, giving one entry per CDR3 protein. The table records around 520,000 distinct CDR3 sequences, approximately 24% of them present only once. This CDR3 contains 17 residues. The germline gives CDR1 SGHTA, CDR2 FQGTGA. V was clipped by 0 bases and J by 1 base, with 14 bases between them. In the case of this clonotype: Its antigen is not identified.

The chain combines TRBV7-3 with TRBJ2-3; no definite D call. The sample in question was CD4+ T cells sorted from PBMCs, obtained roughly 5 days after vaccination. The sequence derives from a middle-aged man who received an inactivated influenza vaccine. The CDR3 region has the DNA TGTGCCAGCAGCTTAACCCCTGCAGGCCGGGGCACAGATACGCAGTATTTT. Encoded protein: CASSLTPAGRGTDTQYF. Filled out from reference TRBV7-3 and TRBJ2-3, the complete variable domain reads GAGVSQTPSNKVTEKGKYVELRCDPISGHTALYWYRQSLGQGPEFLIYFQGTGAADDSGLPNDRFFAVRPEGSVSTLKIQRTERGDSAVYLCASSLTPAGRGTDTQYFGPGTRLTVL.